This T cell receptor beta chain was sequenced in a study of T cell responses to AZD1222 COVID-19 vaccine. Study-level background: The study pooled second doses at about 4 or about 12 weeks.

CDR3 size: 14 residues. Germline V gene data show CDR1 as MNHEY and CDR2 as SVGAGI. V dropped 9 bases and J dropped 1; count of bases not matched to a gene: 3. Clones were read by immunoSEQ multiplex PCR, and TCRdb kept only the in-frame ones, dropping some. This table holds some 120,000 clones, around 88% found once. Sequencing was performed on peripheral blood, taken on day 0 of AZD1222 vaccination. The chain recombines TRBV6-5 with TRBJ2-2; 9 bases align to TRBD2. The clonotype comes from an adult in good health. CDR3 coding DNA: TGTGCCAGTTTTAGCGGGGGGAACACCGGGGAGCTGTTTTTT. Residues: CASFSGGNTGELFF.